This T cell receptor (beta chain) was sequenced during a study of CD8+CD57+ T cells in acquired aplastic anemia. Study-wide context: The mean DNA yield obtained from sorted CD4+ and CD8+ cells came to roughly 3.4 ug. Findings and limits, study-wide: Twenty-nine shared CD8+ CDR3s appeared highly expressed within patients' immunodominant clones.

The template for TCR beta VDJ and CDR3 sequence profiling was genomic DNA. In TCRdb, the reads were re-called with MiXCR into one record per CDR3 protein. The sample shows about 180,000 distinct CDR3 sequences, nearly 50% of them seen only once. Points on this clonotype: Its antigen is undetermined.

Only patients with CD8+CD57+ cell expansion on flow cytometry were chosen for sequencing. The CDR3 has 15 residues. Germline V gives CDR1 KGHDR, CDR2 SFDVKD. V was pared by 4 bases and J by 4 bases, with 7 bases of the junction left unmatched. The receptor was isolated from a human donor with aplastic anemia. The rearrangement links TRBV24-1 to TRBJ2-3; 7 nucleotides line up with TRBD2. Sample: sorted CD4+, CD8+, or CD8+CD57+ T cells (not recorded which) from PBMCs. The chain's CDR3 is CATSDPRGSADTQYF. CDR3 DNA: TGTGCCACCAGTGACCCGCGGGGGTCCGCAGATACGCAGTATTTT.